This TCR delta chain was identified during a study of Vδ1+ human thymocytes. General study points: Thymic TRG and TRD repertoires appeared highly polyclonal, with Gaussian CDR3 length distributions. Bulk repertoire data may be misinterpreted because of unexpected Vdelta2 sequences. Despite high sort purity, roughly a fifth of thymic T cell receptor delta sequences were Vdelta2.

Extracted RNA was reverse transcribed into cDNA. CDR3 amplicons came from multiplex PCR with pooled V-gene forward and constant-region reverse primers. TCRdb applied CATT to the multiplex PCR reads for clone calling. This table has approximately 25,000 delta-chain clones, roughly 29% appearing once. Germline assignment: CDR1 TSWWSYY and CDR2 QGS. V shed 0 bases, J shed 0 bases, and the junction held 17 bases outside the gene matches. The CDR3 runs to 21 residues. Notes on this clone: What it recognizes is unknown. The sample contains more than one DNA sequence encoding this CDR3.

Thymocytes were sorted as CD3+ TCRVdelta1+ TCRVdelta2- after alphabeta T cell depletion. Vdelta1+ thymocyte sorts reached between about 96% and 99.6% purity. The sample taken for sequencing was Vdelta1+ gamma-delta thymocytes from the thymus. Regarding subset: FACS-sorted CD3+ TCRalphabeta- TCRVdelta1+ TCRVdelta2- thymocytes. The V and J genes are TRDV1 and TRDJ1, with TRDD3 matching over 9 bases. This receptor was identified in a boy less than two years old who had congenital heart surgery. The CDR3 DNA reads TGTGCTCTTGGGGAACTAGAGGGTAACGCTATACTGGGGGACTACACCGATAAACTCATCTTT. Amino acid sequence: CALGELEGNAILGDYTDKLIF.